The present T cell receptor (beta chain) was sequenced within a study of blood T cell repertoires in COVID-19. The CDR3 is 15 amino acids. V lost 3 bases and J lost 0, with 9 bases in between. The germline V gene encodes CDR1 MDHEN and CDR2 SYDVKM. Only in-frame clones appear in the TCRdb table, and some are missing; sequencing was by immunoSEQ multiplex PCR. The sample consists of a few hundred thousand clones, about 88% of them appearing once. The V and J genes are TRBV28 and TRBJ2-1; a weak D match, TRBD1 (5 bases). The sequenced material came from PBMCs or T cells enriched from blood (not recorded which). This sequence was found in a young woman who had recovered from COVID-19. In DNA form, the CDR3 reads TGTGCCAGCAGTTTGACAGTGAGCTCCTACAATGAGCAGTTCTTC. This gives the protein CASSLTVSSYNEQFF.